This TCR beta chain derives from a study of control samples from healthy donors and cancer patients. The table came from immunoSEQ multiplex PCR; TCRdb's copy has only in-frame clones and leaves some out. The sample has around 96,000 clones; 93% are singletons. This CDR3 has 11 residues. V gave up 8 bases and J gave up 8 bases, with 12 bases separating them. Germline V gene data show CDR1 as MNHEY and CDR2 as SVGAGI. The source material was blood. The chain is built from TRBV6-5 and TRBJ1-1; D perhaps matches TRBD1 (6 bases). The TCR comes from a man aged 18 to 29 in good health. CDR3 in DNA: TGTGCCAGCGCTACAGGGTTCGAAGCTTTCTTT. Amino acids: CASATGFEAFF.